This T cell receptor (beta chain) derives from a study of blood T cell repertoires in COVID-19. Looking at the study overall: Spain, Italy and the United States supplied samples that represented acute and convalescent COVID-19.

This clone was found once. In the study's own analysis: Using reference gene primer amplification, nucleated cell counts were estimated. This table comes from immunoSEQ multiplex PCR, and its TCRdb copy is limited to in-frame clones, with some not included. D and trimming were read from the DNA, whereas the V and J calls and clone size are those reported in that table. The sample has some 200,000 clones, around 84% seen once. CDR3 size: 16 residues. Germline lookup yields CDR1 KGHSH and CDR2 LQKENI. V was cut by 6 bases and J by 4 bases, with 18 bases left in between. The chain joins TRBV18 to TRBJ1-4; the D gene is possibly TRBD1 (5 bases). Sequencing input: peripheral blood. The source is an elderly man with acute or convalescent COVID-19. CDR3 protein: CASSPRATARNEKLFF. The CDR3 DNA is TGTGCCAGCTCCCCCAGGGCCACCGCCCGTAATGAAAAACTGTTTTTT.